Listed below are T cell receptor beta chains from one sample, sequenced in a study of blood T cell repertoires in COVID-19. This table comes from immunoSEQ multiplex PCR, and its TCRdb copy is limited to in-frame clones, with some not included. The sample shows fewer than 150,000 clones, roughly four fifths of them seen only once. Material for sequencing was PBMCs or T cells enriched from blood (not recorded which). These receptor sequences come from a man younger than 45 who had recovered from COVID-19. Both conserved end residues are part of each CDR3. A D gene is named only where the DNA matches it firmly.

D gene: TRBD1
V gene: TRBV5-1
CDR3 protein: CASSAGDRGWTDTQYF

D gene: NA
V gene: TRBV9
CDR3 protein: CASSVDTISYNEQFF

D gene: NA
V gene: TRBV27
CDR3 protein: CASTPRQMNTEAFF

D gene: TRBD1
V gene: TRBV6-5
CDR3 protein: CASSYSKTGPDTQYF

D gene: TRBD2
V gene: TRBV2
CDR3 protein: CASTRLAVMDEQFF

D gene: NA
V gene: TRBV13
CDR3 protein: CASSPPGGNYGYTF

D gene: NA
V gene: TRBV7-2
CDR3 protein: CASSYDTTYQPQHF

D gene: NA
V gene: TRBV5-4
CDR3 protein: CASSLSGGDTQYF

D gene: TRBD2
V gene: TRBV7-9
CDR3 protein: CASSLAAGVGEQFF

D gene: NA
V gene: TRBV16
CDR3 protein: CASSPAGIWDSPLHF

D gene: TRBD1
V gene: TRBV3-1/TRBV3-2
CDR3 protein: CASSRRGGGNTEAFF

D gene: NA
V gene: TRBV10-1
CDR3 protein: CASSEGTTYEQYF

D gene: NA
V gene: TRBV11-3
CDR3 protein: CASSFGGAADTQYF

D gene: NA
V gene: TRBV18
CDR3 protein: CASSRERTATYEQYF

D gene: NA
V gene: TRBV5-4
CDR3 protein: CASSPTGGQPQHF

D gene: NA
V gene: TRBV12-3/TRBV12-4
CDR3 protein: CASSSGFQPQHF

D gene: TRBD1
V gene: TRBV18
CDR3 protein: CASSLALDRAVETQYF

D gene: NA
V gene: TRBV5-1
CDR3 protein: CASSFQGPYEQYF

D gene: NA
V gene: TRBV14
CDR3 protein: CASSQVNYYQETQYF

D gene: NA
V gene: TRBV5-6
CDR3 protein: CASRYTRGTGNTIYF

D gene: NA
V gene: TRBV27
CDR3 protein: CASSLGQHYGYTF

D gene: TRBD1
V gene: TRBV11-2
CDR3 protein: CASSLGPGGLGNTIYF

D gene: TRBD2
V gene: TRBV7-2
CDR3 protein: CASSSHITSGPVSNTQYF

D gene: TRBD2
V gene: TRBV27
CDR3 protein: CASRTSGSLPYNEQFF

D gene: TRBD1
V gene: TRBV7-9
CDR3 protein: CASSGTANGKLFF

D gene: TRBD1
V gene: TRBV6-4
CDR3 protein: CASSEYTGGISGELFF

D gene: NA
V gene: TRBV7-9
CDR3 protein: CASSLVAAGYVRPYGYTF

D gene: NA
V gene: TRBV4-1
CDR3 protein: CASSQEPGYNEQFF

D gene: NA
V gene: TRBV10-2
CDR3 protein: CASSEIYNTGELFF

D gene: NA
V gene: TRBV7-8
CDR3 protein: CASSLVPIGGGSTQPQHF

D gene: NA
V gene: TRBV7-2
CDR3 protein: CASSLTSSQSSYNEQFF

D gene: TRBD1
V gene: TRBV4-1
CDR3 protein: CASRDDRDGYTF

D gene: TRBD1
V gene: TRBV10-3
CDR3 protein: CAISVDRDYGYTF

D gene: NA
V gene: TRBV19
CDR3 protein: CASEKQGLAFF

D gene: NA
V gene: TRBV6-5
CDR3 protein: CASRTGKGHGYTF

D gene: NA
V gene: TRBV25-1
CDR3 protein: CASSERGGVGQPQHF

D gene: NA
V gene: TRBV2
CDR3 protein: CASSPLAGPTDTQYF

D gene: TRBD1
V gene: TRBV12-5
CDR3 protein: CASGPGQGGQETQYF

D gene: TRBD2
V gene: TRBV27
CDR3 protein: CASMGLAGGPLTGANVLTF

D gene: NA
V gene: TRBV27
CDR3 protein: CASSSLYNEQFF

D gene: NA
V gene: TRBV28
CDR3 protein: CASSSPRAGYEQYF

D gene: NA
V gene: TRBV2
CDR3 protein: CASSEAGLGNQPQHF

D gene: NA
V gene: TRBV7-9
CDR3 protein: CASSLLMNTEAFF

D gene: NA
V gene: TRBV6-5
CDR3 protein: CASRPSFGEQFF

D gene: NA
V gene: TRBV15
CDR3 protein: CATALNGETQYF

D gene: NA
V gene: TRBV6-4
CDR3 protein: CASSESRLTDTQYF

D gene: NA
V gene: TRBV12-3/TRBV12-4
CDR3 protein: CASSFGRGGTQYF

D gene: NA
V gene: TRBV6-1
CDR3 protein: CASSERGGGSGNTIYF

D gene: TRBD2
V gene: TRBV2
CDR3 protein: CAGKTSGSQETQYF

D gene: NA
V gene: TRBV3-1/TRBV3-2
CDR3 protein: CASSQAPIQGPGETQYF

D gene: NA
V gene: TRBV29-1
CDR3 protein: CSVVGGTEAFF

D gene: NA
V gene: TRBV19
CDR3 protein: CASSIVWTSTDTQYF

D gene: TRBD1
V gene: TRBV4-1
CDR3 protein: CASSPAGTGIWETQYF